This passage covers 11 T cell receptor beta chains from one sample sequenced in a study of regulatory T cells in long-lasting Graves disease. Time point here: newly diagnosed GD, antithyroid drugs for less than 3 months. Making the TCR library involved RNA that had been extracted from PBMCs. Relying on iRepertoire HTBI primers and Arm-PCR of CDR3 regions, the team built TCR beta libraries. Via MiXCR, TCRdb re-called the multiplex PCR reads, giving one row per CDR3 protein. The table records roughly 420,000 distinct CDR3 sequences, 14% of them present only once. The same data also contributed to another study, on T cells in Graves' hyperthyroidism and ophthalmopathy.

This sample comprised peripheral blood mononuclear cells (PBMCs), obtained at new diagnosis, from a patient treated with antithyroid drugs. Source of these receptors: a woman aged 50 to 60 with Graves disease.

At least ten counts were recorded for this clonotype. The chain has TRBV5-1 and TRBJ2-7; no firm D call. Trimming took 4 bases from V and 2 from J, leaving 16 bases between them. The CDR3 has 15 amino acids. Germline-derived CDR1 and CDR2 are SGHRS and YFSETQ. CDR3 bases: TGCGCCAGCAGCCAGACATTTAGGGCCCCCTACGAGCAGTACTTC. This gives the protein CASSQTFRAPYEQYF.

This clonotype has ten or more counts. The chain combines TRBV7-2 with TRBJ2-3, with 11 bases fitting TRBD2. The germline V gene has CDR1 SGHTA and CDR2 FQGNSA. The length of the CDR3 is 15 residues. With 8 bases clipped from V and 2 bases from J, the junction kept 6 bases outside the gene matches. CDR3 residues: CASAMTSGTTDTQYF. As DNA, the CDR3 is TGTGCCAGCGCCATGACTAGCGGGACCACAGATACGCAGTATTTT.

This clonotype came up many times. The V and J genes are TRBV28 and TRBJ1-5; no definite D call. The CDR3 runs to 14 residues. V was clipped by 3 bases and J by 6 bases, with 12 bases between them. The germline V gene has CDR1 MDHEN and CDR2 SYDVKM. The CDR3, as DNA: TGTGCCAGCAGTTTTGCGGAAGTTGTTCAGCCCCAGCATTTT. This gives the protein CASSFAEVVQPQHF. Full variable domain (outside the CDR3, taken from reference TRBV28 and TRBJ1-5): DVKVTQSSRYLVKRTGEKVFLECVQDMDHENMFWYRQDPGLGLRLIYFSYDVKMKEKGDIPEGYSVSREKKERFSLILESASTNQTSMYLCASSFAEVVQPQHFGDGTRLSIL.

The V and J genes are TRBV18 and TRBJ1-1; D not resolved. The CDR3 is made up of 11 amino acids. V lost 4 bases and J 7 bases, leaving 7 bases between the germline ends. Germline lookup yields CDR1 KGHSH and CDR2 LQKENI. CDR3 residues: CASSQGSEAFF. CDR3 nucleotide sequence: TGTGCCAGCTCACAGGGCAGTGAAGCTTTCTTT.

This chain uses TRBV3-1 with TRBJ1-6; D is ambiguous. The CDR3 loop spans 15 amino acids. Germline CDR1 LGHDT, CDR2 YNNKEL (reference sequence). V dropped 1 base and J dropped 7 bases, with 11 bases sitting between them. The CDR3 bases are TGTGCCAGCAGCCAAGGCGGACGAGGGAATTCACCCCTCCACTTT. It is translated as CASSQGGRGNSPLHF.

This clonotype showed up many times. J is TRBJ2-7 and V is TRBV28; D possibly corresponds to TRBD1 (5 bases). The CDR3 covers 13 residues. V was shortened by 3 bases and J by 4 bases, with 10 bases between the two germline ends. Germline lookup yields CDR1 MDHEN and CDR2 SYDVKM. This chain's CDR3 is CASSFWGLYEQYF. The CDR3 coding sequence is TGTGCCAGCAGTTTCTGGGGCTTATACGAGCAGTACTTC.

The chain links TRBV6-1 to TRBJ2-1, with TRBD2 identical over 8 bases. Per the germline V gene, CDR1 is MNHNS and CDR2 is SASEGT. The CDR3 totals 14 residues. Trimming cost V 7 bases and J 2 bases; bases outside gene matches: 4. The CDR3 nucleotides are TGTGCCAGCAAGGTAGCGGGAACCTACAATGAGCAGTTCTTC. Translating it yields CASKVAGTYNEQFF.

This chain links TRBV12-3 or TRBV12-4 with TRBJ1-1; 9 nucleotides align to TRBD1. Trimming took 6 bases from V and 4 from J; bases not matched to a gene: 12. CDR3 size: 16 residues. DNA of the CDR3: TGTGCCAGCAGCCTTCCGGGACAGGGAGGTTTCACTGAAGCTTTCTTT. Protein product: CASSLPGQGGFTEAFF.

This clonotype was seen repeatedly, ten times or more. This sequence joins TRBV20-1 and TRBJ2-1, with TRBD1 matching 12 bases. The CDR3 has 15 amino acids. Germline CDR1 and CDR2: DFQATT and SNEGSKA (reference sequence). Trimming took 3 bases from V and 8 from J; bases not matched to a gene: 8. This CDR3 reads CSARGTGGPVDEQFF. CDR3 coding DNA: TGCAGTGCTAGGGGGACAGGGGGCCCTGTCGATGAGCAGTTCTTC.

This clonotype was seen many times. CDR3 protein: CASSGQGALFYEQYF. The CDR3 DNA sequence: TGTGCCAGCAGTGGACAGGGGGCACTCTTTTACGAGCAGTACTTC. The chain employs TRBV27 and TRBJ2-7; 11 positions match TRBD1. The CDR3 is 15 residues long. V trimming: 5 bases; J trimming: 4 bases; junction bases outside the gene matches: 7. The germline CDR1 and CDR2 sequences are MNHEY and SMNVEV (reference sequence).

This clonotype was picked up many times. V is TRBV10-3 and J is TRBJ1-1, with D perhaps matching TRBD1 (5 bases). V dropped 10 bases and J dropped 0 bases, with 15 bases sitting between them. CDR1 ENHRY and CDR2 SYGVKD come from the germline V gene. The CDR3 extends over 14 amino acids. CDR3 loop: CATLAGTLNTEAFF. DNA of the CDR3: TGTGCCACCCTCGCCGGGACGTTGAACACTGAAGCTTTCTTT.